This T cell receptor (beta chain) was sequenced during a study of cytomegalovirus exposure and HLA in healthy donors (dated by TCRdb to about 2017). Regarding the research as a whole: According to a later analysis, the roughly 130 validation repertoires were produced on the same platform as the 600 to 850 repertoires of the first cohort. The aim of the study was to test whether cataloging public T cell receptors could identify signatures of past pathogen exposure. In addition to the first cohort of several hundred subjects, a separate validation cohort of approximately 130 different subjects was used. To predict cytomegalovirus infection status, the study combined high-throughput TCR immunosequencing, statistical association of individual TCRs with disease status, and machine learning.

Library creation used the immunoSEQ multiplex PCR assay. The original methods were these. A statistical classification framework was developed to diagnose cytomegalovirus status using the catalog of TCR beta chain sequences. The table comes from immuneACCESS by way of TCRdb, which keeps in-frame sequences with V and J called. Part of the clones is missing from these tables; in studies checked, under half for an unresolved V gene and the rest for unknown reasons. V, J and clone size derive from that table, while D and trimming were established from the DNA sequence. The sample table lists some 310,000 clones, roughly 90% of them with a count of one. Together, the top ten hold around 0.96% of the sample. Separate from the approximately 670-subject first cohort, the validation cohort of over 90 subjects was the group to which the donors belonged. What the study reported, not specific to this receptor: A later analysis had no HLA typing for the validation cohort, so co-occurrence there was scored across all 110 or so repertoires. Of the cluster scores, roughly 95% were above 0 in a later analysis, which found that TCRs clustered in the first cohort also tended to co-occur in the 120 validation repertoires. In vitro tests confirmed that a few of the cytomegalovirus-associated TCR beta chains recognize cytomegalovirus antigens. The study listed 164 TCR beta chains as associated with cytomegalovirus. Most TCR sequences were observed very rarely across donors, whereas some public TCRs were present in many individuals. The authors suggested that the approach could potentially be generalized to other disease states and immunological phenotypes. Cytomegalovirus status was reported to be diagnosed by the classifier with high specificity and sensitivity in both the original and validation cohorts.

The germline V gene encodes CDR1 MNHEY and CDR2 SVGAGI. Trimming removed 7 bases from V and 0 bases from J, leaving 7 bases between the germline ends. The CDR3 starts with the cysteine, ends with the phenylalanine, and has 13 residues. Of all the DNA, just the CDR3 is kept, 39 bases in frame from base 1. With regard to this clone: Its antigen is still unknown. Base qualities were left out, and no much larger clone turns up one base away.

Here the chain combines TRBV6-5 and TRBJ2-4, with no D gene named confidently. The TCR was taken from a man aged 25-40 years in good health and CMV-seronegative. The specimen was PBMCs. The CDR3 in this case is CASISLAKNIQYF. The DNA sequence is TGTGCCAGCATCAGTCTAGCCAAAAACATTCAGTACTTC.